This T cell receptor (beta chain) was identified in a study of T cells after yellow fever vaccination. Germline assignment: CDR1 SEHNR and CDR2 FQNEAQ (reference sequence). V shed 4 bases and J 7 bases; nucleotides not matched to a gene: 7. CDR3 length: 14 amino acids. MiXCR, run by TCRdb on the 5' RACE reads, gives a single entry per CDR3 protein. The sample carries some 250,000 distinct CDR3 sequences, approximately 3.8% recorded once. This clonotype was recorded at least ten times. This receptor was identified in a man aged 18 to 29 who received the YFV17D yellow fever vaccine. Sequencing used PBMCs, obtained 15 days after the yellow fever booster vaccination. V and J are TRBV7-9 and TRBJ2-1, with 7 bases matching TRBD1. The CDR3 DNA sequence: TGTGCCAGCAGCTCAACAGGGGAGTGGAATGAGCAGTTCTTC. Translation: CASSSTGEWNEQFF.